This TCR beta chain was captured by sequencing in a study of radiotherapy plus CTLA-4 blockade in lung cancer. Study context: Disease control reached approximately 29%, with objective responses in 15% to 20%.

Using immunoSEQ multiplex PCR, the repertoire was profiled, and TCRdb retains in-frame clones only, with some absent. The table has 80,000 to 100,000 clones, 82% seen once. J was trimmed by 4 bases and V by 5 bases; bases with no gene match: 6. There are 14 residues in the CDR3. The V gene's germline CDR1 is KGHSH and CDR2 LQKENI. Study results and caveats: Interferon-beta and early blood T cell clone dynamics reportedly predicted response best. Some TCR clones had been derived from tumors. These clones expanded in peripheral blood after radiotherapy plus ipilimumab.

Details on this clone: Its antigen is unidentified.

Patients had chemo-refractory metastatic non-small-cell lung cancer and received focal radiation plus CTLA-4 blockade that used ipilimumab. This sequence was found in a human donor with non-small cell lung cancer who had a partial response to radiotherapy plus ipilimumab. The chain carries TRBV18 and TRBJ1-1, with 8 bases lining up with TRBD1. The sample here was peripheral blood, taken from a patient treated with radiotherapy plus ipilimumab. CDR3 DNA: TGTGCCAGCTCATTTGACAGGGGTACCACTGAAGCTTTCTTT. This translates into CASSFDRGTTEAFF.